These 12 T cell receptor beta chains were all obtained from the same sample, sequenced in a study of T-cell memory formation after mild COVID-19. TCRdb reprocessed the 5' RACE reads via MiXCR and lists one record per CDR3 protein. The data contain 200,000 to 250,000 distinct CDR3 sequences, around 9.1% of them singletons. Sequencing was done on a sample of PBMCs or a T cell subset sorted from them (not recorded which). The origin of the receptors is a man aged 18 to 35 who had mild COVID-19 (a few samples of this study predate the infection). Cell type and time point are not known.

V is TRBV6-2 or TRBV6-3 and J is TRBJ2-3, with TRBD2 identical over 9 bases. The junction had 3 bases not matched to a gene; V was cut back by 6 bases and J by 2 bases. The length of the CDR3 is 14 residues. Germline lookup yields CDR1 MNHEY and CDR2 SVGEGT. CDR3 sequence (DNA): TGTGCCAGCAGCATAGCGGGGGTCACAGATACGCAGTATTTT. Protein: CASSIAGVTDTQYF.

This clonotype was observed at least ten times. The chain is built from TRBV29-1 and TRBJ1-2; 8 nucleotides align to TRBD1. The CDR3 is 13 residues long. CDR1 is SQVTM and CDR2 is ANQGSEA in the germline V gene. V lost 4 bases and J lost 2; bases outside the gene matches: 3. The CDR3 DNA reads TGCAGCGTTGCCAGGGGGCAAAACTATGGCTACACCTTC. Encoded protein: CSVARGQNYGYTF.

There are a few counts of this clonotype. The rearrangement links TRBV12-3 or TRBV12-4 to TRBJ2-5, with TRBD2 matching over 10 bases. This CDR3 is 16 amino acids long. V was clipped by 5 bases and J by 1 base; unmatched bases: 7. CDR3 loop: CASSPSSGGTQETQYF. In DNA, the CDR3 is TGTGCCAGCAGTCCATCTAGCGGGGGTACCCAAGAGACCCAGTACTTC.

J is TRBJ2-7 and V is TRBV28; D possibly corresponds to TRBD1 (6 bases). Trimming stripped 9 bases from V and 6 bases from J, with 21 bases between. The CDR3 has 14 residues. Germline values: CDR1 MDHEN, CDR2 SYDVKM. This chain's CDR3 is CARSQGYPFGEQYV. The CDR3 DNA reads TGTGCCAGGTCACAGGGATACCCCTTTGGCGAGCAGTACGTC.

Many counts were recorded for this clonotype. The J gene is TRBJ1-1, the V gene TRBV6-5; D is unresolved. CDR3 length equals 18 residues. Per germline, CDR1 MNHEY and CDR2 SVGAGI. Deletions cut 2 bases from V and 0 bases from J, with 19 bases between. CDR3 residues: CASSYRTRGLTMNTEAFF. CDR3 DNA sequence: TGTGCCAGCAGTTACCGCACACGGGGTCTCACCATGAACACTGAAGCTTTCTTT.

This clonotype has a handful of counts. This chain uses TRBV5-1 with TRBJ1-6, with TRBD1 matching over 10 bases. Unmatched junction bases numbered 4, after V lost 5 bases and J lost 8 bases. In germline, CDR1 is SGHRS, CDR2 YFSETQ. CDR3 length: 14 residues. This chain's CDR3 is CASSFGTGDSPLHF. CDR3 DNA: TGCGCCAGCAGTTTTGGGACAGGGGATTCACCCCTCCACTTT. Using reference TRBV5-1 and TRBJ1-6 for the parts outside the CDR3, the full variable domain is KAGVTQTPRYLIKTRGQQVTLSCSPISGHRSVSWYQQTPGQGLQFLFEYFSETQRNKGNFPGRFSGRQFSNSRSEMNVSTLELGDSALYLCASSFGTGDSPLHFGNGTRLTVT.

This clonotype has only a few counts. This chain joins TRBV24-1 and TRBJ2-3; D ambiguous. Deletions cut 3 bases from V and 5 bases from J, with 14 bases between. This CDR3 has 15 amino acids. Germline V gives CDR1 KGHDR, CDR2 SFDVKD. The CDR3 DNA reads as TGTGCCACCAGTGATAACCAGGCGGTTGGAGATACGCAGTATTTT. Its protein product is CATSDNQAVGDTQYF.

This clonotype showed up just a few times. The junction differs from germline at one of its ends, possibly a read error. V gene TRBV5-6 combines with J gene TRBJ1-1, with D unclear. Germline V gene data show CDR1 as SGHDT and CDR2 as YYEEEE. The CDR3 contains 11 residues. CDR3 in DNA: TGTGCCAGCAGCTTGGCCCCTCGGGTGAGCTTT. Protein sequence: CASSLAPRVSF.

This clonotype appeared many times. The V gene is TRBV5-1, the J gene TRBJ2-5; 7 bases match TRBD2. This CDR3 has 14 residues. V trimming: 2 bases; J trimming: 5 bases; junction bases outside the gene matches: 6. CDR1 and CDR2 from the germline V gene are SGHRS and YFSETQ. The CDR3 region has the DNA TGCGCCAGCAGCTTTTCGGGACTATGGGAGACCCAGTACTTC. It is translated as CASSFSGLWETQYF. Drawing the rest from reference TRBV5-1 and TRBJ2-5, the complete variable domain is KAGVTQTPRYLIKTRGQQVTLSCSPISGHRSVSWYQQTPGQGLQFLFEYFSETQRNKGNFPGRFSGRQFSNSRSEMNVSTLELGDSALYLCASSFSGLWETQYFGPGTRLLVL.

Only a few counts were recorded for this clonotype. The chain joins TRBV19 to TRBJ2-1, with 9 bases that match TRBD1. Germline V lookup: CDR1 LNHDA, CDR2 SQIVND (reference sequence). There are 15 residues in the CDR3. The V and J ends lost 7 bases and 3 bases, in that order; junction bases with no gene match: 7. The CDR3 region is CASTGDRDGYNEQFF. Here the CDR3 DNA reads TGTGCCAGTACGGGGGACAGGGATGGCTACAATGAGCAGTTCTTC.

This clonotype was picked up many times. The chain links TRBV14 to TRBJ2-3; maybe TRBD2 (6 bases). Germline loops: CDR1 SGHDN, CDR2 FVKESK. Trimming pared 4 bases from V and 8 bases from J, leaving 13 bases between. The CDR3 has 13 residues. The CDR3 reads CASSPRGVATQYF. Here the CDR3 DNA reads TGTGCCAGCAGCCCCCGCGGGGTCGCTACGCAGTATTTT.

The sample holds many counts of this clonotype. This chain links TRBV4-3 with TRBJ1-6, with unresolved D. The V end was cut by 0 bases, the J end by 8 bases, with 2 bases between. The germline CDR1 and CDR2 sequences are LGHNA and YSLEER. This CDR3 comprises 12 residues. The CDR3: CASSQDYSPLHF. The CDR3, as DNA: TGCGCCAGCAGCCAAGACTATTCACCCCTCCACTTT.